The clone carrying this T cell receptor (beta chain) came up a few times. The target antigen is unknown. The CDR3 runs 14 residues. Germline V CDR1 and CDR2: MNHEY, SVGAGI. V lost 6 bases and J 0 bases, leaving 10 bases between the germline ends. The sample belongs to a study of human T cells and chemical hapten exposure. General observations from the study: Unchanged with DPC sensitization were TCRs above 1 in 1000 frequency.

Time point here: patch test 2, 6 weeks after DPC sensitization. Indicated treatment: therapeutic diphenylcyclopropenone sensitization with weekly scalp DPC. TCRdb independently ran MiXCR on the RACE reads; one entry per CDR3 protein. This table has fewer than 85,000 distinct CDR3 sequences, roughly 10% appearing once. The clonotype comes from a woman in her 30s with alopecia areata. Some clones in this sample may be carry-over from other donors' samples. The rearrangement joins TRBV6-5 to TRBJ2-3, with D uncertain. This specimen was whole blood, taken in connection with sensitization to the hapten diphenylcyclopropenone (DPC). CDR3 sequence (DNA): TGTGCCAGCAGCCGAGTAACTAGCACAGATACGCAGTATTTT. Amino acids: CASSRVTSTDTQYF.